This entry concerns a single T cell receptor beta chain. The method was immunoSEQ multiplex PCR; TCRdb's version includes in-frame clones alone and lacks a portion of them. The sample shows 400,000 to 500,000 clones, about 88% of them seen only once. CDR1 and CDR2 from the germline V gene are LGHDT and YNNKEL (reference sequence). This CDR3 is built from 12 residues. The germline V and J ends were trimmed by 4 bases and 3 bases, with 7 bases remaining between them. Each exposed participant met a COVID-19 case in the 2 weeks preceding study entry. This sample is part of a study of blood T cell repertoires in COVID-19.

This receptor was identified in a young woman who had been exposed to COVID-19. The sequencing sample was made of PBMCs or T cells enriched from blood (not recorded which). V and J are TRBV3-1 (or the pseudogene TRBV3-2) and TRBJ2-7; unclear D gene. The CDR3, as DNA: TGTGCCAGCAGCCTTCAGTACTACGAGCAGTACTTC. As protein: CASSLQYYEQYF.